The 19 T cell receptor beta chains presented below share a single source sample, sequenced in a study of blood T cell repertoires in COVID-19 (dated by TCRdb to the early 2020s). The method behind the library was the immunoSEQ multiplex PCR assay. TCRdb took this table from immuneACCESS and kept in-frame rearrangements with V and J called. Such tables lack part of the clones; where checked against another copy, unresolved V genes explain under half of the gap, and the rest is unexplained. The sample table contains under 150,000 clones; only one count was recorded for 88% of them. The ten largest clones add up to 2% to 2.5% of the sample. Sequences were obtained from peripheral blood. The receptors derive from a man in his 70s with active COVID-19.

The chain employs TRBV28 and TRBJ2-3; D may be TRBD1 (5 bases). In germline, CDR1 is MDHEN, CDR2 SYDVKM. The CDR3 length is 14 residues. V dropped 8 bases and J dropped 6 bases, with 18 bases sitting between them. The CDR3 reads CASSLYQGPDTQYF. The CDR3 DNA follows: TGTGCCAGCTCCTTATATCAGGGTCCCGATACGCAGTATTTT.

This clone was counted once. This sequence joins TRBV2 and TRBJ2-7; D is unclear. Germline values: CDR1 SNHLY, CDR2 FYNNEI. Trimming removed 5 bases from V and 3 bases from J, with 5 bases in between. The CDR3 is 11 residues long. As DNA, the CDR3 is TGTGCCAGCAGTAGAGTCTACGAGCAGTACTTC. Its protein product is CASSRVYEQYF.

The chain carries TRBV4-2 and TRBJ2-7, with D possibly matching TRBD2 (6 bases). This CDR3 has 13 residues. Germline lookup yields CDR1 LGHNA and CDR2 YNFKEQ. The V and J ends lost 3 bases and 0 bases respectively, with 6 bases between them. In DNA, the CDR3 is TGTGCCAGCAGCCACGGGGGCTCCTACGAGCAGTACTTC. It codes for CASSHGGSYEQYF.

V usage is TRBV18 and J usage is TRBJ2-2; D is possibly TRBD1 (5 bases). V lost 1 base to trimming and J lost 3 bases, with 6 bases between them. Germline V gene lookup returns CDR1 KGHSH and CDR2 LQKENI. This CDR3 is built from 14 residues. Written as DNA, the CDR3 is TGTGCCAGCTCACCACTAGGGGACACCGGGGAGCTGTTTTTT. It codes for CASSPLGDTGELFF.

In this sample, this clone turned up once. The gene calls are TRBV2 and TRBJ2-1; D is perhaps TRBD1 (6 bases). Deletions cut 6 bases from V and 2 bases from J, with 14 bases between. This CDR3 contains 15 residues. The germline V gene has CDR1 SNHLY and CDR2 FYNNEI. CDR3: CASRTGRGAYNEQFF. The DNA of the CDR3 is TGTGCCAGCAGGACGGGCAGGGGCGCCTACAATGAGCAGTTCTTC.

The chain recombines TRBV5-6 with TRBJ1-5; 7 bases map to TRBD1. The length of the CDR3 is 16 residues. Germline loops: CDR1 SGHDT, CDR2 YYEEEE. Germline trimming cut 2 bases from V and 6 bases from J; bases unmatched to any gene: 11. DNA of the CDR3: TGTGCCAGCAGCTTATCAGGGGGAAGACGGCGTCAGCCCCAGCATTTT. It codes for CASSLSGGRRRQPQHF. The variable domain in full, completed from reference TRBV5-6 and TRBJ1-5, reads DAGVTQSPTHLIKTRGQQVTLRCSPKSGHDTVSWYQQALGQGPQFIFQYYEEEERQRGNFPDRFSGHQFPNYSSELNVNALLLGDSALYLCASSLSGGRRRQPQHFGDGTRLSIL.

V gene TRBV28 combines with J gene TRBJ2-7; D remains unclear. CDR1 is MDHEN and CDR2 is SYDVKM in the germline V gene. V was cut by 3 bases and J by 2 bases, with 8 bases left in between. The CDR3 has 13 residues. The CDR3 nucleotides are TGTGCCAGCAGTTTCGTAGTGACCTACGAGCAGTACTTC. The encoded protein is CASSFVVTYEQYF.

The chain uses TRBV4-1 and TRBJ1-6, with D perhaps TRBD1 (6 bases). The length of the CDR3 is 15 residues. CDR1 MGHRA and CDR2 YSYEKL come from the germline V gene. V lost 2 bases to trimming and J lost 7 bases, with 12 bases between them. The CDR3, as DNA: TGCGCCAGCAGCCAAATAGGGGGTTTGAATTCACCCCTCCACTTT. Its protein is CASSQIGGLNSPLHF.

The chain combines TRBV9 with TRBJ1-6; possible D gene TRBD1, 5 bases. Looked up from germline, CDR1 is SGDLS and CDR2 is YYNGEE. CDR3 length equals 13 residues. V lost 2 bases, J lost 7 bases, and 7 bases lay in between. Here the CDR3 reads CASSVEGNSPLHF. The CDR3 region has the DNA TGTGCCAGCAGCGTGGAGGGGAATTCACCCCTCCACTTT. The complete variable domain, with remaining parts taken from reference TRBV9 and TRBJ1-6, reads DSGVTQTPKHLITATGQRVTLRCSPRSGDLSVYWYQQSLDQGLQFLIQYYNGEERAKGNILERFSAQQFPDLHSELNLSSLELGDSALYFCASSVEGNSPLHFGNGTRLTVT.

DNA for the CDR3: TGTGCCAGCAGCTTACAGGGGGCGCTGGGCGAGCAGTACTTC. Translation: CASSLQGALGEQYF. The V gene is TRBV5-5, the J gene TRBJ2-7; the match to TRBD1 covers 9 bases. Germline V lookup: CDR1 SGHKS, CDR2 YYEKEE (reference sequence). Trimming took 2 bases from V and 6 from J; bases not matched to a gene: 6. CDR3 length equals 14 residues.

V and J are TRBV2 and TRBJ1-2, with D possibly being TRBD1 (6 bases). V lost 3 bases and J lost 5, with 13 bases in between. This CDR3 is built from 14 residues. The germline gives CDR1 SNHLY, CDR2 FYNNEI. The CDR3 here is CASSDPGARYGYTF. The CDR3 nucleotides read TGTGCCAGCAGTGACCCAGGGGCGCGGTATGGCTACACCTTC.

This chain links TRBV9 with TRBJ2-4; D is unresolved. Germline V gives CDR1 SGDLS, CDR2 YYNGEE. This CDR3 region has 15 residues. The V end lost 0 bases, the J end lost 8 bases, and 15 bases lay between the germline ends. CDR3 nucleotide sequence: TGTGCCAGCAGCGTAGGAGAGACCACTACGGACATTCAGTACTTC. It is translated as CASSVGETTTDIQYF.

In its sample, this clone was seen once. The chain uses TRBV27 and TRBJ2-3; a weak D match, TRBD1 (5 bases). The CDR3 loop spans 16 amino acids. Per the germline V gene, CDR1 is MNHEY and CDR2 is SMNVEV (reference sequence). V lost 5 bases and J lost 8, with 23 bases in between. The CDR3 loop is CASSRSTVPERGTQYF. As DNA, the CDR3 is TGTGCCAGCAGTCGATCGACAGTGCCAGAAAGGGGTACGCAGTATTTT.

This chain connects TRBV1 to TRBJ1-5; the table calls TRBD1, which could not be checked here. TRBV1 is a pseudogene. This CDR3 spans 16 amino acids. CDR3 in amino acids: CTSSQDDRHPNQPQHF. In DNA form, the CDR3 reads TGCACCAGCAGCCAGGACGACAGACACCCCAATCAGCCCCAGCATTTT.

This chain uses TRBV5-4 with TRBJ2-7; the D gene is possibly TRBD2 (5 bases). The germline V gene has CDR1 SGHNT and CDR2 YYREEE (reference sequence). V was trimmed by 3 bases and J by 4 bases, leaving 8 bases between them. This CDR3 region has 12 residues. The CDR3 loop reads CASSYGLYEQYF. The CDR3 DNA reads TGTGCCAGCAGCTACGGACTTTACGAGCAGTACTTC.

The chain joins TRBV20-1 to TRBJ2-1; 12 bases match TRBD2. V was pared by 3 bases and J by 9 bases, with 18 bases of the junction left unmatched. Germline-derived CDR1 and CDR2 are DFQATT and SNEGSKA (reference sequence). CDR3 length: 18 residues. The CDR3 DNA is TGCAGTGCTAGTCTAATAACCGGACTAGCGGGAAGTCAGGGTGAGCAGTTCTTC. This gives the protein CSASLITGLAGSQGEQFF.

The V call is TRBV9, the J call TRBJ2-3; a possible D gene is TRBD2 (5 bases). Trimming shortened V by 0 bases and J by 3 bases, and 11 bases separated the two germline ends. Germline CDR1 reads SGDLS; CDR2 reads YYNGEE. The CDR3 has 15 residues. Here the CDR3 DNA reads TGTGCCAGCAGCGTAGGGGCAAGGAGGACAGATACGCAGTATTTT. It yields the protein CASSVGARRTDTQYF.

The chain uses TRBV5-1 and TRBJ2-5, with no clear D. CDR3 length: 13 amino acids. Trimming removed 1 base at V and 4 bases at J, with 8 bases between. Germline CDR1 is SGHRS and CDR2 is YFSETQ. CDR3 bases: TGCGCCAGCAGCTTGTCGGTTCCAGAGACCCAGTACTTC. This sequence encodes CASSLSVPETQYF.

The V call is TRBV30, the J call TRBJ2-7; TRBD1 matches at 7 bases. V shed 4 bases and J 3 bases; nucleotides not matched to a gene: 0. The CDR3 runs to 11 residues. Germline assignment: CDR1 GTSNPN and CDR2 SVGIG (reference sequence). CDR3 coding DNA: TGTGCCTGGACAGGGGGCTACGAGCAGTACTTC. Translating gives CAWTGGYEQYF.